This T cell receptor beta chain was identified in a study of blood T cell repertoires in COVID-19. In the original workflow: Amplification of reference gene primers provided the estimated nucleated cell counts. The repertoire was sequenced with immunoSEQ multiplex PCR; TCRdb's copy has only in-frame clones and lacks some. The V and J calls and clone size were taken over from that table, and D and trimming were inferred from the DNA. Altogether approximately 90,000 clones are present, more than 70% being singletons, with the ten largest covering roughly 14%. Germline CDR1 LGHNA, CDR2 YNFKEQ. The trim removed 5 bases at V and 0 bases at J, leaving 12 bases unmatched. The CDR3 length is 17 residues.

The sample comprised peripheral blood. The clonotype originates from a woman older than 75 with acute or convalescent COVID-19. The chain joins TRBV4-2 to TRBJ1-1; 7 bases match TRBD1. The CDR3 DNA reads TGTGCCAGCAGCGATCTGACGAGGGGGCCTGTGAACACTGAAGCTTTCTTT. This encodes CASSDLTRGPVNTEAFF.